One sample yielded the 9 T cell receptor beta chains listed below, sequenced in a study of blood T cell repertoires in COVID-19. Here immunoSEQ multiplex PCR was the method, and the copy in TCRdb shows in-frame clones only, minus some. The sample has approximately 190,000 clones; roughly four fifths are singletons. The specimen sequenced was PBMCs or T cells enriched from blood (not recorded which). These receptor sequences come from a man aged 35 to 55 who had recovered from COVID-19.

The V call is TRBV5-8, the J call TRBJ1-5; the D is unclear. This CDR3 contains 12 residues. Trimming pared 3 bases from V and 4 bases from J, leaving 5 bases between. CDR1 and CDR2 (germline): SGHTS, YDEGEE. CDR3 region: CASSWSNQPQHF. In nucleotides, the CDR3 is TGTGCCAGCAGCTGGAGTAATCAGCCCCAGCATTTT.

The V call is TRBV6-5, the J call TRBJ2-3; tentatively, D is TRBD1 (5 bases). Trimming removed 5 bases at V and 2 bases at J, with 14 bases between. The length of the CDR3 is 15 residues. Looked up from germline, CDR1 is MNHEY and CDR2 is SVGAGI. CDR3 amino acids: CASSRLQVTTDTQYF. CDR3 nucleotide sequence: TGTGCCAGCAGTCGTCTACAGGTCACCACAGATACGCAGTATTTT.

The rearrangement joins TRBV5-5 to TRBJ2-5; tentatively, D is TRBD2 (7 bases). V dropped 2 bases and J dropped 5 bases, with 10 bases sitting between them. Germline V lookup: CDR1 SGHKS, CDR2 YYEKEE (reference sequence). The CDR3 is 13 amino acids. The CDR3 DNA follows: TGTGCCAGCAGCTTAGGGGGGGTGGAGACCCAGTACTTC. Translation: CASSLGGVETQYF.

The chain uses TRBV19 and TRBJ2-1; 8 nucleotides line up with TRBD2. The V gene's germline CDR1 is LNHDA and CDR2 SQIVND (reference sequence). V lost 5 bases and J lost 0; bases outside the gene matches: 6. This CDR3 is 16 amino acids long. Written as DNA, the CDR3 is TGTGCCAGTAGTGTTAGCGGGGTGAGCTCCTACAATGAGCAGTTCTTC. Encoded protein: CASSVSGVSSYNEQFF.

This clone occurred many times. V gene TRBV4-2 combines with J gene TRBJ2-6; 7 bases align to TRBD2. The J segment lost 4 bases and the V segment lost 0 bases, leaving 6 bases of the junction unmatched. Germline V gene sequence: CDR1 LGHNA, CDR2 YNFKEQ. This CDR3 is 17 amino acids long. The DNA of the CDR3 is TGTGCCAGCAGCCAAGAGGGAGGGTCTAGAGGGGCCAACGTCCTGACTTTC. The encoded protein is CASSQEGGSRGANVLTF.

The chain combines TRBV7-8 with TRBJ1-4; 9 bases line up with TRBD1. The ends lost 8 bases at V and 4 bases at J; junction bases unmatched: 11. Germline V gene lookup returns CDR1 SGHVS and CDR2 FQNEAQ. The CDR3 has 16 residues. This CDR3 is CASQQHRGHGNEKLFF. The CDR3 DNA follows: TGTGCCAGCCAACAACACAGGGGGCACGGTAATGAAAAACTGTTTTTT. Combining the CDR3 with reference TRBV7-8 and TRBJ1-4 gives the whole variable domain GAGVSQSPRYKVAKRGQDVALRCDPISGHVSLFWYQQALGQGPEFLTYFQNEAQLDKSGLPSDRFFAERPEGSVSTLKIQRTQQEDSAVYLCASQQHRGHGNEKLFFGSGTQLSVL.

The J gene is TRBJ1-5, the V gene TRBV12-3 or TRBV12-4; possibly TRBD1 for D (6 bases). Trimming pared 0 bases from V and 10 bases from J, leaving 10 bases between. The CDR3 loop spans 13 amino acids. CDR3: CASSLAQGIPQHF. DNA of the CDR3: TGTGCCAGCAGTTTAGCGCAGGGGATTCCCCAGCATTTT.

Here the CDR3 DNA reads TGTGCCAGCAGCCTAACTAGCGGGGGCCATCGGAAGTATTTT. It codes for CASSLTSGGHRKYF. This rearrangement joins TRBV7-2 to TRBJ2-3; 11 positions match TRBD2. Trimming removed 5 bases from V and 13 bases from J; junction bases left unmatched: 11. The CDR3 covers 14 residues. The germline V gene has CDR1 SGHTA and CDR2 FQGNSA.

V usage is TRBV9 and J usage is TRBJ1-2; D perhaps matches TRBD1 (5 bases). Trimming shortened V by 0 bases and J by 8 bases, and 17 bases separated the two germline ends. CDR1 and CDR2 (germline): SGDLS, YYNGEE. This CDR3 spans 15 amino acids. Here the CDR3 DNA reads TGTGCCAGCAGCGTAGGGGGCGAGGCTATCTACGGCTACACCTTC. Translated: CASSVGGEAIYGYTF.